The rows below give T cell receptor beta chains drawn from one sample of a study of blood T cell repertoires in COVID-19. Clones were read by immunoSEQ multiplex PCR, and TCRdb kept only the in-frame ones, dropping some. In the table there are approximately 150,000 clones, roughly 78% of which are singletons. The sequenced material came from PBMCs or T cells enriched from blood (not recorded which). The receptors stem from a woman in her 70s in a cohort exposed to, infected with or recovered from COVID-19 (not recorded which). The CDR3 runs from the conserved cysteine through the conserved F or W. Each record gives: V gene, J gene, D gene, clone size, CDR3 protein, CDR3 DNA. A D gene is named only where the DNA matches it firmly. Expanded clones are given a class, and other clones once, few, many or no size at all.

>TRBV7-6|TRBJ1-4|TRBD1|NA
CASRRQGGEKLFF
TGTGCCAGCAGAAGACAGGGGGGCGAAAAACTGTTTTTT
>TRBV7-9|TRBJ1-2|TRBD1|once
CASTPTGGLNYGYTF
TGTGCCAGCACCCCGACAGGGGGCCTAAACTATGGCTACACCTTC
>TRBV18|TRBJ2-1|NA|NA
CASSLQGGTYNEQFF
TGTGCCAGCTCACTCCAGGGGGGCACCTACAATGAGCAGTTCTTC
>TRBV3-1/TRBV3-2|TRBJ2-3|NA|NA
CASSPFGRGGADTQYF
TGTGCCAGCAGCCCCTTCGGTAGGGGGGGGGCAGATACGCAGTATTTT
>TRBV4-2|TRBJ2-1|NA|NA
CASSQEGGEAYNEQFF
TGTGCCAGCAGCCAAGAAGGAGGGGAAGCCTACAATGAGCAGTTCTTC
>TRBV10-3|TRBJ1-2|TRBD1|once
CAISGAGDRGPYGYTF
TGTGCCATCAGTGGGGCAGGGGACAGGGGACCCTATGGCTACACCTTC
>TRBV4-3|TRBJ2-7|TRBD2|NA
CASSQAPSGTSAPYEQYF
TGCGCCAGCAGCCAAGCGCCCTCCGGGACTAGCGCTCCCTACGAGCAGTACTTC
>TRBV11-2|TRBJ2-1|NA|NA
CASSLEPLATEQFF
TGTGCCAGCAGCTTAGAACCTCTAGCGACCGAGCAGTTCTTC
>TRBV4-1|TRBJ1-1|NA|few
CASSQGDMNTEAFF
TGCGCCAGCAGCCAAGGGGACATGAACACTGAAGCTTTCTTT
>TRBV12-3/TRBV12-4|TRBJ2-3|NA|NA
CASSFRDGDTQYF
TGTGCCAGCAGTTTTCGCGACGGGGATACGCAGTATTTT
>TRBV12-3/TRBV12-4|TRBJ2-3|NA|NA
CASSGGTDTQYF
TGTGCCAGCTCAGGGGGCACAGATACGCAGTATTTT
>TRBV24-1|TRBJ2-2|NA|NA
CATSDLGRGTGELFF
TGTGCCACCAGTGATTTAGGCCGGGGCACCGGGGAGCTGTTTTTT
>TRBV7-9|TRBJ1-3|NA|NA
CASSQQGTGNTIYF
TGTGCCAGCAGCCAACAGGGTACCGGAAACACCATATATTTT
>TRBV5-6|TRBJ1-5|NA|NA
CASTLQGRQPQHF
TGTGCCAGCACCCTGCAGGGTCGGCAGCCCCAGCATTTT
>TRBV6-2/TRBV6-3|TRBJ1-5|NA|NA
CASSSWVGRGNQPQHF
TGTGCCAGCAGTTCCTGGGTGGGCCGAGGCAATCAGCCCCAGCATTTT
>TRBV11-1|TRBJ1-1|TRBD1|NA
CASSFTGTGSTEAFF
TGTGCCAGCAGCTTCACCGGGACAGGGAGCACTGAAGCTTTCTTT
>TRBV7-9|TRBJ1-2|NA|NA
CASSLGGQGYGYTF
TGTGCCAGCAGCTTAGGGGGGCAGGGCTATGGCTACACCTTC
>TRBV10-3|TRBJ2-2|NA|NA
CATIGHVGTGELFF
TGTGCCACCATAGGACACGTCGGGACCGGGGAGCTGTTTTTT
>TRBV6-5|TRBJ1-4|NA|NA
CASSYYGVNEKLFF
TGTGCCAGCAGTTACTACGGAGTTAATGAAAAACTGTTTTTT
>TRBV24-1|TRBJ1-2|NA|NA
CATSDPAVGRGYTF
TGTGCCACCAGTGATCCTGCGGTGGGTAGAGGCTACACCTTC
>TRBV11-2|TRBJ2-7|NA|NA
CASSLSSGWTATYEQYF
TGTGCCAGCAGCTTATCAAGTGGTTGGACAGCTACTTACGAGCAGTACTTC
>TRBV2|TRBJ2-2|NA|NA
CASSEGASPNTGELFF
TGTGCCAGCAGTGAGGGGGCATCTCCGAACACCGGGGAGCTGTTTTTT
>TRBV28|TRBJ1-6|TRBD1|NA
CASSPLTGIQRNSPLHF
TGTGCCAGCAGTCCCTTGACAGGGATCCAAAGAAATTCACCCCTCCACTTT
>TRBV24-1|TRBJ1-2|TRBD1|NA
CATSDSRTGEVAYTF
TGTGCCACCAGTGATTCCCGGACAGGGGAGGTAGCCTACACCTTC
>TRBV27|TRBJ1-1|NA|NA
CASKQAQNTEAFF
TGTGCCAGCAAACAGGCACAGAACACTGAAGCTTTCTTT
>TRBV19|TRBJ1-1|NA|NA
CASSMKGSPYTEAFF
TGTGCCAGTAGTATGAAAGGGAGTCCCTACACTGAAGCTTTCTTT
>TRBV10-3|TRBJ2-1|TRBD2|few
CAISPSGSHNEQFF
TGTGCCATCAGTCCTAGCGGGAGTCATAATGAGCAGTTCTTC
>TRBV19|TRBJ2-5|TRBD1|NA
CASSRKQGGQETQYF
TGTGCCAGTAGCAGAAAACAGGGGGGCCAAGAGACCCAGTACTTC
>TRBV5-6|TRBJ1-4|NA|few
CASSLKREKLFF
TGTGCCAGCAGCTTGAAGAGGGAAAAACTGTTTTTT
>TRBV11-2|TRBJ2-7|TRBD1|NA
CASSLTGQVSSYEQYF
TGTGCCAGCAGCTTAACGGGACAGGTGAGCTCCTACGAGCAGTACTTC
>TRBV7-2|TRBJ2-7|NA|NA
CASSLDGSSYEQYF
TGTGCCAGCAGCTTAGATGGGAGCTCCTACGAGCAGTACTTC
>TRBV21-1|TRBJ2-7|NA|NA
CASSKAHGSPYEQYF
TGTGCCAGCAGCAAAGCGCACGGGTCCCCCTACGAGCAGTACTTC
>TRBV4-2|TRBJ1-6|NA|NA
CASSQDRQGNSPLHF
TGTGCCAGCAGCCAAGATCGGCAGGGTAACTCACCCCTCCACTTT
>TRBV4-3|TRBJ1-6|TRBD1|NA
CASSQGRGTDNSPLHF
TGCGCCAGCAGCCAAGGGAGGGGGACAGATAATTCACCCCTCCACTTT
>TRBV28|TRBJ1-5|TRBD1|few
CASRGQGPNQPQHF
TGTGCCAGCAGGGGACAGGGCCCCAATCAGCCCCAGCATTTT
>TRBV7-9|TRBJ2-6|NA|once
CASLGAGANVLTF
TGTGCCAGCCTAGGGGCCGGGGCCAACGTCCTGACTTTC
>TRBV7-7|TRBJ1-4|NA|NA
CASSRDRNEKLFF
TGTGCTAGCAGCCGCGACAGAAATGAAAAACTGTTTTTT
>TRBV13|TRBJ2-1|TRBD1|NA
CASSLGWGTGSYNEQFF
TGTGCCAGCAGCTTAGGCTGGGGGACAGGCTCCTACAATGAGCAGTTCTTC
>TRBV5-1|TRBJ2-1|TRBD2|NA
CASSPGLAGGLYNEQFF
TGCGCCAGCAGCCCCGGACTAGCGGGCGGTTTGTACAATGAGCAGTTCTTC
>TRBV28|TRBJ1-2|TRBD1|NA
CASQLLGTGGTGYTF
TGTGCCAGCCAACTTTTGGGGACAGGGGGTACTGGCTACACCTTC